This T cell receptor beta chain emerged from a study of cytomegalovirus exposure and HLA in healthy donors (dated by TCRdb to 2015 to 2018). Some background on the complete study: According to a later analysis, the approximately 120 validation repertoires were produced on the same platform as the 700 or so repertoires of the first cohort. The study was designed to test whether signatures of past pathogen exposure could be identified by cataloging public T cell receptors. A separate validation cohort of some 130 different subjects was used in addition to the approximately 640-subject first cohort. To predict cytomegalovirus infection status, the study brought together high-throughput TCR immunosequencing, statistical association of individual TCRs with disease status, and machine learning. Results and caveats for the whole study, not just this receptor: Of the cluster scores, approximately 95% were above 0 in a later analysis, which found that TCRs clustered in the first cohort also tended to co-occur in the 130 or so validation repertoires. It was suggested by the authors that the approach could potentially be generalized to other disease states and immunological phenotypes. The study listed approximately 150 TCR beta chains as associated with cytomegalovirus. In both the original and validation cohorts, the classifier was reported to diagnose cytomegalovirus status with high specificity and sensitivity. The validation cohort had no HLA typing available for a later analysis, so co-occurrence within that cohort was assessed over all 120 or so repertoires. Across donors, most TCR sequences were observed very rarely, whereas some public TCRs were present in many individuals. Three of the identified cytomegalovirus-associated TCR beta chains were confirmed in vitro to be specific for cytomegalovirus antigens.

Library creation used the immunoSEQ multiplex PCR assay. In the authors' own workflow: A statistical classification framework was built to diagnose cytomegalovirus status from the catalog of TCR beta chain sequences. As stored in TCRdb, this immuneACCESS dataset retains in-frame rearrangements with V and J assigned. A fraction of the clones does not appear; measured against another copy, unresolved V genes explain less than half of the discrepancy, and the remainder lacks a known reason. From that table come the V and J calls and clone size; the DNA was used to work out D and trimming. The sample profile shows fewer than 200,000 clones; around 84% of them were found once. The top ten constitute about 17% of the sample. The germline V gene (reference sequence) supplies CDR1 MNHEY and CDR2 SMNVEV. CDR3 length: 12 amino acids, cysteine to phenylalanine. Of the read, only the CDR3 DNA is kept; its 36 bases are in frame from base 1. Clipping removes 1 base from V and 6 bases from J, with 0 as the unmatched junction base count.

The donors belonged to the validation cohort of about 110 subjects, which was separate from the 666-subject first cohort. To note about this clone: This clone's antigen is unknown. Base-call qualities are not available, and no considerably larger clone is one nucleotide away. At the DNA level, this CDR3 is encoded by other sequences in the same sample as well.

The specimen was PBMCs. The sequence derives from a man in his late teens or twenties in good health and CMV-seropositive. Here the chain combines TRBV27 and TRBJ2-7, and 7 junction bases match TRBD2. The sequenced DNA: TGTGCCAGCAGTTTATGGGGGGGCGAGCAGTACTTC. Its amino acids are CASSLWGGEQYF.